The 20 T cell receptor beta chains in this list originate from one sample, sequenced in a study of glioma-infiltrating T cells. Amplification of TCR alpha and beta CDR3 regions from RNA used iRepertoire nested multiplex PCR. TCRdb processed the multiplex PCR reads anew with MiXCR; each CDR3 protein has one entry. The data show around 190,000 distinct CDR3 sequences, with about 47% seen just once and 5% to 5.5% held by the top ten. The sequenced sample consisted of glioma tissue, nonneoplastic brain tissue, or PBMCs (not recorded which). The receptors derive from a human donor with low-grade glioma or glioblastoma, undergoing nonglioma brain surgery, or in good health (not recorded which).

This clonotype occurred a few times. The chain has TRBV29-1 and TRBJ2-7, with D possibly TRBD2 on 6 matching bases. Germline CDR1 is SQVTM and CDR2 is ANQGSEA. V gave up 0 bases and J gave up 0 bases, with 18 bases separating them. The CDR3 is 17 residues long. CDR3 loop: CSVEEEPGLTSSYEQYF. Written as DNA, the CDR3 is TGCAGCGTTGAAGAGGAACCCGGACTAACTAGCTCCTACGAGCAGTACTTC.

The J gene is TRBJ2-1, the V gene TRBV13; 7 nucleotides match TRBD1. Germline lookup yields CDR1 PRHDT and CDR2 FYEKMQ (reference sequence). Trimming cost V 9 bases and J 7 bases; bases outside gene matches: 12. CDR3 length: 14 amino acids. The CDR3 spells CASLGGREVNEQFF. The CDR3, as DNA: TGTGCCAGTCTAGGGGGCAGAGAGGTGAATGAGCAGTTCTTC.

This clonotype has ten or more counts. CDR3 loop: CASSFPGGSTEAFF. The CDR3 DNA follows: TGTGCCAGCAGTTTTCCCGGAGGGAGCACTGAAGCTTTCTTT. J is TRBJ1-1 and V is TRBV28; D gene uncertain. Looked up from germline, CDR1 is MDHEN and CDR2 is SYDVKM. The CDR3 has 14 amino acids. Trimming took off 3 bases at V and 4 bases at J, with 12 bases between the two ends.

In regard to this clonotype: The conserved phenylalanine or tryptophan normally closing the CDR3 is absent here, so this likely arose from a read error. CDR3: CASNTLGSGMDEQFL. The CDR3, as DNA: TGTGCCAGCAATACCTTGGGTAGCGGGATGGATGAGCAGTTCTTG. The V and J genes are TRBV11-2 and TRBJ2-1; 8 bases line up with TRBD2. This CDR3 has 15 amino acids. Losses at the gene ends were 7 bases for V and 8 bases for J; bases not matched to a gene: 13. Germline CDR1 and CDR2: SGHAT and FQNNGV.

This clonotype was found many times. V and J are TRBV28 and TRBJ1-5, with TRBD1 as a possible D gene (6 bases). The germline CDR1 and CDR2 sequences are MDHEN and SYDVKM. V was trimmed by 6 bases and J by 2 bases, leaving 14 bases between them. The CDR3 sequence is 15 residues long. Here the CDR3 DNA reads TGTGCCAGCAGGTACAGGGTAAACGGCAATCAGCCCCAGCATTTT. Protein sequence: CASRYRVNGNQPQHF. The full variable domain, completed using reference TRBV28 and TRBJ1-5, is DVKVTQSSRYLVKRTGEKVFLECVQDMDHENMFWYRQDPGLGLRLIYFSYDVKMKEKGDIPEGYSVSREKKERFSLILESASTNQTSMYLCASRYRVNGNQPQHFGDGTRLSIL.

This clonotype was counted many times. The V and J genes are TRBV28 and TRBJ2-7, with TRBD2 identical over 7 bases. CDR1 is MDHEN, CDR2 SYDVKM, per germline. The CDR3 is 13 residues long. The V gene end was trimmed by 6 bases and the J gene end by 3 bases; junction bases not matched to a gene: 5. The CDR3 DNA reads as TGTGCCAGCAGCCTAAGGGAGGGCTACGAGCAGTACTTC. It yields the protein CASSLREGYEQYF.

This clonotype was observed a few times. The V call is TRBV4-2, the J call TRBJ2-3; 7 bases are a match to TRBD2. Germline V gives CDR1 LGHNA, CDR2 YNFKEQ. The CDR3 has 15 residues. Germline trimming cut 4 bases from V and 0 bases from J; bases unmatched to any gene: 4. As DNA, the CDR3 is TGTGCCAGCAGCCGTGCGGGGGTCAGCACAGATACGCAGTATTTT. This gives the protein CASSRAGVSTDTQYF.

The table lists this clonotype with many counts. V is TRBV28 and J is TRBJ2-2, with 10 bases lining up with TRBD2. Germline values: CDR1 MDHEN, CDR2 SYDVKM. V lost 7 bases, J lost 7 bases, and 9 bases stayed unmatched. CDR3 length equals 15 residues. Written as DNA, the CDR3 is TGTGCCAGCAAAGAGCGGGAGGGTGCTCTCGGGGAGCTGTTTTTT. Encoded protein: CASKEREGALGELFF. Based on the CDR3 plus reference TRBV28 and TRBJ2-2, the full variable domain is DVKVTQSSRYLVKRTGEKVFLECVQDMDHENMFWYRQDPGLGLRLIYFSYDVKMKEKGDIPEGYSVSREKKERFSLILESASTNQTSMYLCASKEREGALGELFFGEGSRLTVL.

Remarks on this clonotype: The junction differs from germline at one of its ends, possibly a read error. This chain links TRBV19 with TRBJ2-1; 10 nucleotides line up with TRBD1. CDR3 length equals 15 residues. CDR1 and CDR2 (germline): LNHDA, SQIVND (reference sequence). The CDR3 sequence: CASSLDRGPNNEQFF. Here the CDR3 DNA reads TGTGCCAGTAGTTTAGACAGGGGGCCCAACAATGAGCAGTTCTTC.

This clonotype was recorded many times. The chain uses TRBV20-1 and TRBJ1-5; TRBD1 matches at 9 bases. Germline-derived CDR1 and CDR2 are DFQATT and SNEGSKA (reference sequence). V trimming: 0 bases; J trimming: 6 bases; junction bases outside the gene matches: 6. The CDR3 sequence is 15 residues long. The CDR3 sequence: CSAREGTGTTQPQHF. In DNA form, the CDR3 reads TGCAGTGCTAGAGAGGGGACAGGGACGACTCAGCCCCAGCATTTT.

This clonotype has at least ten counts. This chain links TRBV27 with TRBJ2-1, with D possibly being TRBD1 (5 bases). Trimming removed 5 bases from V and 8 bases from J, with 13 bases in between. This CDR3 region has 13 residues. Germline lookup yields CDR1 MNHEY and CDR2 SMNVEV (reference sequence). The CDR3 loop reads CASSTTGSDEQFF. The CDR3 nucleotides are TGTGCCAGCAGTACTACAGGCTCCGATGAGCAGTTCTTC.

This clonotype was recorded a few times. The junction departs from the called germline gene at one end, perhaps through a read error. The V call is TRBV7-2, the J call TRBJ2-1; 8 bases line up with TRBD2. The germline V gene encodes CDR1 SGHTA and CDR2 FQGNSA. The CDR3 runs to 15 residues. The CDR3 bases are TGTGCCAGCAGCTTAGGTACTAGCGGCTACAATGAGCAGTCCTTC. It translates to CASSLGTSGYNEQSF.

To note about this clonotype: A junction end diverges from the germline sequence, so it may reflect a read error. This rearrangement joins TRBV20-1 to TRBJ2-7, with D unresolved. This CDR3 has 11 amino acids. The germline V gene encodes CDR1 DFQATT and CDR2 SNEGSKA (reference sequence). CDR3 sequence: CSDRDELEQNF. CDR3 nucleotide sequence: TGCAGTGATAGAGATGAGTTAGAGCAGAACTTC.

The J gene is TRBJ2-1, the V gene TRBV6-5, with 8 bases that match TRBD2. Germline lookup yields CDR1 MNHEY and CDR2 SVGAGI. V gave up 2 bases and J gave up 15 bases; unmatched junction bases: 15. This CDR3 has 15 residues. CDR3 sequence reads: CASSYLAGGGDEGFF. CDR3 nucleotides: TGTGCCAGCAGTTACCTCGCGGGAGGAGGGGATGAGGGGTTCTTC.

This clonotype was observed many times. This chain connects TRBV28 to TRBJ1-2; no definite D call. From germline, CDR1 is MDHEN and CDR2 SYDVKM. V lost 4 bases to trimming and J lost 8 bases, with 14 bases between them. The CDR3 has 13 residues. The CDR3 nucleotides read TGTGCCAGCAGTTCTTACCCCATAAGCGGCTACACCTTC. Translated: CASSSYPISGYTF.

This clonotype was recorded once. The CDR3 spells CASSRAQEASGRASYNEQFF. The CDR3 nucleotides are TGTGCCAGCAGCCGAGCTCAAGAGGCTAGCGGGAGGGCCTCCTACAATGAGCAGTTCTTC. The chain joins TRBV12-3 or TRBV12-4 to TRBJ2-1, with 12 bases matching TRBD2. The ends lost 6 bases at V and 0 bases at J; junction bases unmatched: 15. The CDR3 is 20 amino acids.

The chain carries TRBV19 and TRBJ1-1, with D perhaps matching TRBD1 (6 bases). Trimming pared 9 bases from V and 7 bases from J, leaving 15 bases between. From germline, CDR1 is LNHDA and CDR2 SQIVND (reference sequence). The CDR3 runs 12 residues. For the CDR3, the DNA is TGTGCCAGAGGACAGCTCTTTAATGAAGCTTTCTTT. This gives the protein CARGQLFNEAFF.

This clonotype was counted at least ten times. This CDR3 reads CASSVTGQLNNEQFF. The CDR3 DNA reads TGTGCCAGCAGTGTGACAGGGCAACTAAACAATGAGCAGTTCTTC. This sequence joins TRBV2 and TRBJ2-1, with 7 bases aligning to TRBD1. The V gene's germline CDR1 is SNHLY and CDR2 FYNNEI. V shed 4 bases and J 5 bases; nucleotides not matched to a gene: 8. The CDR3 consists of 15 residues.

This clonotype appeared many times. The chain links TRBV3-1 to TRBJ1-5; D is uncertain. V dropped 0 bases and J dropped 2 bases, with 5 bases sitting between them. This CDR3 is 14 amino acids long. Germline-derived CDR1 and CDR2 are LGHDT and YNNKEL (reference sequence). CDR3 protein: CASSQDYGNQPQHF. As DNA, the CDR3 is TGTGCCAGCAGCCAAGACTATGGCAATCAGCCCCAGCATTTT.

With regard to this clonotype: This may be a read error: a much more frequent sequence differs by one nucleotide. The chain recombines TRBV2 with TRBJ1-2; the D is unclear. Trimming took off 7 bases at V and 10 bases at J, with 22 bases between the two ends. The length of the CDR3 is 14 residues. Germline loops: CDR1 SNHLY, CDR2 FYNNEI. CDR3 protein: CASIRERDVHVYTF. The CDR3, as DNA: TGTGCCAGCATTAGGGAGAGGGATGTCCATGTCTACACCTTC. Full variable domain (missing parts from reference TRBV2 and TRBJ1-2): EPEVTQTPSHQVTQMGQEVILRCVPISNHLYFYWYRQILGQKVEFLVSFYNNEISEKSEIFDDQFSVERPDGSNFTLKIRSTKLEDSAMYFCASIRERDVHVYTFGSGTRLTVV.